This T cell receptor (beta chain) derives from a study of cytomegalovirus exposure and HLA in healthy donors. The CDR3 totals 15 residues. Trimming pared 1 base from V and 4 bases from J, leaving 8 bases between. Germline loops: CDR1 MNHNS, CDR2 SASEGT. PCR employed 60 Vbeta and 13 Jbeta primers. TCRdb's table, derived via immunoSEQ multiplex PCR, lists solely in-frame clones and lacks some. This repertoire shows 200,000 to 250,000 clones, 70% to 90% found once; its top ten account for around 1.2%. The chain joins TRBV6-1 to TRBJ2-6, with TRBD1 as a possible D gene (6 bases). This sequence originates from a human donor in good health. Sequencing was done on a sample of PBMCs. CDR3 loop: CASSEGTAGANVLTF. CDR3 in DNA: TGTGCCAGCAGTGAAGGGACAGCAGGGGCCAACGTCCTGACTTTC.